Shown below are 20 T cell receptor beta chains from a single sample sequenced in a study of T cell repertoires in aging, cancer and after chemotherapy. Amplification of TCR beta used genomic DNA extracted from peripheral blood. TRB rearrangements spanning V, D and J were amplified using mixed TRB-A/B primers. TCRdb fed the multiplex PCR reads into MiXCR, producing one record per CDR3 protein. Among some 5,400 distinct CDR3 sequences listed, 25% to 40% were seen once. Sequencing used blood. The receptors were sampled from a human donor with a blood cancer.

The CDR3 sequence: CASSAGGTGSYEQYF. CDR3 nucleotide sequence: TGTGCCAGCAGCGCAGGCGGAACGGGCTCCTACGAGCAGTACTTC. This chain connects TRBV5-4 to TRBJ2-5; D gene ambiguous. Judging by the DNA end, TRBJ2-7 fits better; the J call may be wrong. The CDR3 sequence is 15 residues long. The V gene's germline CDR1 is SGHNT and CDR2 YYREEE (reference sequence).

The rearrangement uses TRBV19 and TRBJ1-1; D uncertain. The V gene lost 5 bases and the J gene lost 0 bases, with 10 bases spanning the gap. Germline assignment: CDR1 LNHDA and CDR2 SQIVND (reference sequence). The CDR3 is 14 residues long. The CDR3 DNA sequence: TGTGCCAGTAGTTTGTTGACCATGAACACTGAAGCTTTCTTT. Protein sequence: CASSLLTMNTEAFF.

The genes are TRBV30 and TRBJ2-7; TRBD1 or TRBD2 may be the D gene (5 bases each). Deletions cut 3 bases from V and 2 bases from J, with 14 bases between. Germline V lookup: CDR1 GTSNPN, CDR2 SVGIG (reference sequence). The CDR3 spans 14 residues. The CDR3 here is CAWRWAGSTYEQYF. DNA for the CDR3: TGTGCCTGGAGGTGGGCAGGGAGCACCTACGAGCAGTACTTC.

The rearrangement links TRBV19 to TRBJ2-7, with 7 nucleotides matching TRBD1. CDR1 and CDR2 from the germline V gene are LNHDA and SQIVND (reference sequence). Trimming removed 6 bases from V and 2 bases from J; junction bases left unmatched: 4. This CDR3 is built from 13 residues. This chain's CDR3 is CASSLTGAYEQYF. CDR3 bases: TGTGCCAGTAGCCTAACAGGGGCCTACGAGCAGTACTTC.

By its share, this clonotype is medium-sized. The CDR3, as DNA: TGTGCCAGCAGCTTAGGCAGGGATCAGCCCCAGCATTTT. It specifies CASSLGRDQPQHF. This chain uses TRBV13 with TRBJ1-5, with D possibly matching TRBD1 (5 bases). Germline V gene sequence: CDR1 PRHDT, CDR2 FYEKMQ (reference sequence). V lost 0 bases, J lost 5 bases, and 5 bases lay in between. The CDR3 spans 13 residues.

This chain links TRBV24-1 with TRBJ2-2; D may match TRBD1 or TRBD2 (5 bases each). The CDR3 extends over 16 amino acids. Trimming left V 4 bases short and J 2 bases short, with 13 bases between. In germline, CDR1 is KGHDR, CDR2 SFDVKD. The CDR3 sequence is CATSDLRDANTGELFF. Written as DNA, the CDR3 is TGTGCCACCAGTGACCTCCGGGACGCAAACACCGGGGAGCTGTTTTTT.

This clonotype was detected a few times. This sequence joins TRBV30 and TRBJ1-6; D unclear. Trimming left V 1 base short and J 1 base short, with 5 bases between. The CDR3 totals 14 residues. Germline V gene data show CDR1 as GTSNPN and CDR2 as SVGIG (reference sequence). The CDR3 DNA reads as TGTGCCTGGAGTGCAGGATCCTATAATTCACCCCTCCACTTT. Its protein product is CAWSAGSYNSPLHF.

A remark on this clonotype: A much more abundant neighbour one base away suggests this may be a read error. The DNA of the CDR3 is TGTGCCAGCTCAATGGACACTAACTATGGCTACACCTTC. Translated: CASSMDTNYGYTF. The chain employs TRBV18 and TRBJ1-2, with D perhaps TRBD1 (5 bases). The CDR3 is 13 amino acids. V lost 5 bases and J lost 0, with 7 bases in between. Per the germline V gene, CDR1 is KGHSH and CDR2 is LQKENI.

By share, this clonotype ranks as medium-sized. The chain has TRBV29-1 and TRBJ2-7; D remains ambiguous. CDR1 is SQVTM and CDR2 is ANQGSEA in the germline V gene. V dropped 4 bases and J dropped 1 base, with 8 bases sitting between them. The CDR3 spans 12 residues. The DNA of the CDR3 is TGCAGCGTTGGATTTCTTTCCTACGAGCAGTACTTC. It codes for CSVGFLSYEQYF.

This chain connects TRBV30 to TRBJ1-3; possible D gene TRBD1, 5 bases. Germline V CDR1 and CDR2: GTSNPN, SVGIG (reference sequence). CDR3 length: 12 amino acids. CDR3 coding DNA: TGTGGGGCAGGGAAGTTCGGAAACACCATATATTTT. It encodes CGAGKFGNTIYF.

This clonotype is categorized as large. V gene TRBV29-1 combines with J gene TRBJ1-2, with D unclear. Germline CDR1 reads SQVTM; CDR2 reads ANQGSEA. The CDR3 runs to 10 residues. The V and J ends lost 6 bases and 5 bases respectively, with 7 bases between them. Here the CDR3 reads CSVLQYGYTF. CDR3 nucleotide sequence: TGCAGCGTATTACAGTATGGCTACACCTTC. The entire variable domain, with the rest obtained from reference TRBV29-1 and TRBJ1-2, is as follows: SAVISQKPSRDICQRGTSLTIQCQVDSQVTMMFWYRQQPGQSLTLIATANQGSEATYESGFVIDKFPISRPNLTFSTLTVSNMSPEDSSIYLCSVLQYGYTFGSGTRLTVV.

This clonotype is classed as medium-sized. The chain recombines TRBV12-3 or TRBV12-4 with TRBJ2-5; the D gene is possibly TRBD2 (6 bases). V lost 6 bases and J lost 7, with 15 bases in between. The CDR3 has 13 amino acids. CDR3 sequence: CASRYSGGRTQYF. CDR3 DNA: TGTGCCAGCAGGTACAGCGGAGGGAGGACCCAGTACTTC.

The chain joins TRBV27 to TRBJ1-2, with TRBD1 identical over 7 bases. J lost 2 bases, V lost 6 bases, and 6 bases had no gene match. There are 14 residues in the CDR3. CDR1 is MNHEY, CDR2 SMNVEV, per germline (reference sequence). For the CDR3, the DNA is TGTGCCAGCAGCCCACAGGGGTCGAACTATGGCTACACCTTC. Its protein is CASSPQGSNYGYTF.

By sample fraction, this clonotype is medium-sized. V usage is TRBV27 and J usage is TRBJ1-2, with TRBD1 matching over 12 bases. This CDR3 has 15 residues. With 5 bases clipped from V and 4 bases from J, the junction kept 5 bases outside the gene matches. CDR1 is MNHEY, CDR2 SMNVEV, per germline (reference sequence). Here the CDR3 reads CASSPGTGGAYGYTF. As DNA, the CDR3 is TGTGCCAGCAGTCCCGGGACAGGGGGCGCCTATGGCTACACCTTC.

This chain uses TRBV28 with TRBJ2-1, with 10 bases fitting TRBD2. Trimming removed 5 bases from V and 6 bases from J; junction bases left unmatched: 13. The CDR3 loop spans 17 amino acids. Per germline, CDR1 MDHEN and CDR2 SYDVKM. CDR3 coding DNA: TGTGCCAGCAGTCCGAAAGGGAGCGGGGGGGCAGTCAATGAGCAGTTCTTC. Translated: CASSPKGSGGAVNEQFF.

This clonotype appeared a few times. This rearrangement joins TRBV6-5 to TRBJ1-5; 8 positions match TRBD1. With 7 bases clipped from V and 4 bases from J, the junction kept 9 bases outside the gene matches. In germline, CDR1 is MNHEY, CDR2 SVGAGI. This CDR3 comprises 15 residues. The CDR3 region has the DNA TGTGCCAGCACTCCCGGGACAGGCCCTAATCAGCCCCAGCATTTT. This codes for CASTPGTGPNQPQHF.

The chain is built from TRBV5-5 and TRBJ2-7; no reliable D call. V lost 3 bases and J 0 bases, leaving 13 bases between the germline ends. The CDR3 sequence is 15 residues long. CDR1 and CDR2 (germline): SGHKS, YYEKEE (reference sequence). The CDR3 region is CASSWGTSSSYEQYF. CDR3 sequence (DNA): TGTGCCAGCAGCTGGGGAACCTCAAGCTCCTACGAGCAGTACTTC.

The genes are TRBV6-5 and TRBJ2-2, with D possibly being TRBD2 (6 bases). Trimming removed 2 bases from V and 3 bases from J, with 13 bases in between. The CDR3 is 16 amino acids. Germline V lookup: CDR1 MNHEY, CDR2 SVGAGI. The CDR3 here is CASSYRPGDDTGELFF. The CDR3 nucleotides are TGTGCCAGCAGTTACCGGCCGGGGGATGACACCGGGGAGCTGTTTTTT.

Only a few counts were recorded for this clonotype. The chain joins TRBV24-1 to TRBJ2-3, with D hard to call. The CDR3 length is 16 residues. Germline CDR1 reads KGHDR; CDR2 reads SFDVKD. Trimming took off 5 bases at V and 3 bases at J, with 17 bases between the two ends. CDR3 loop: CATSGPTGAKTDTQYF. CDR3 DNA sequence: TGTGCCACCAGTGGTCCGACTGGCGCTAAAACAGATACGCAGTATTTT.

In its sample, this clonotype was seen a few times. V is TRBV7-9 and J is TRBJ2-1; possibly TRBD1 or TRBD2 for D (5 bases each). The CDR3 runs to 14 residues. V was shortened by 5 bases and J by 7 bases, with 15 bases between the two germline ends. CDR1 and CDR2 from the germline V gene are SEHNR and FQNEAQ (reference sequence). In DNA form, the CDR3 reads TGTGCCAGCAGCGGGACGGCCAAGGGGAATGAGCAGTTCTTC. Translating it yields CASSGTAKGNEQFF.